This is a list of T cell receptor beta chains from one sample in a study of shared clonotypes between healthy human individuals. Profiled with immunoSEQ multiplex PCR; TCRdb holds only in-frame clones, not every one. The profile shows just over 2,000,000 clones, around 96% of them singletons. Sequencing used naive CD8+ T cells sorted from blood. The source of these receptors is a man between 18 and 29 years old in good health. CDR3s include the opening cysteine and the closing phenylalanine or tryptophan. The D gene is left open where the match is weak. Size tells how often a clone was seen (once, few, many) or the class of an expanded clone, and some rows leave it out.

clone_size	cdr3_length	d_call	v_call	j_call	cdr3_aa	cdr3_nt
.	14	.	TRBV30	TRBJ1-6	CAWTLVQGHSPLHF	TGTGCCTGGACCTTAGTCCAGGGCCATTCACCCCTCCACTTT
.	15	.	TRBV6-6	TRBJ2-7	CASSYPITGSYEQYF	TGTGCCAGCAGTTACCCGATTACAGGGTCCTACGAGCAGTACTTC
.	13	.	TRBV30	TRBJ2-7	CAQNWGEAYEQYF	TGTGCACAAAACTGGGGTGAAGCCTACGAGCAGTACTTC
.	13	.	TRBV5-4	TRBJ2-7	CASSFPLGGEQYF	TGTGCCAGCAGCTTTCCCCTGGGGGGCGAGCAGTACTTC
once	14	.	TRBV7-9	TRBJ1-1	CASSLVQGHTEAFF	TGTGCCAGCAGCTTAGTCCAGGGGCACACTGAAGCTTTCTTT
.	15	.	TRBV2	TRBJ1-4	CASSAGRGLGEKLFF	TGTGCCAGCAGTGCCGGCCGGGGGCTGGGTGAAAAACTGTTTTTT
.	15	.	TRBV29-1	TRBJ1-1	CSVESGALLPTEAFF	TGCAGCGTTGAGTCCGGGGCCTTGCTGCCCACTGAAGCTTTCTTT
.	14	.	TRBV6-5	TRBJ2-7	CASSYSQESYEQYF	TGTGCCAGCAGTTACTCACAGGAATCCTACGAGCAGTACTTC
.	14	.	TRBV9	TRBJ1-1	CASSRGGQGTEAFF	TGTGCCAGCAGTAGGGGAGGGCAGGGGACTGAAGCTTTCTTT
.	15	.	TRBV7-2	TRBJ1-1	CASSPRVFGNTEAFF	TGTGCCAGCAGCCCAAGAGTCTTCGGAAACACTGAAGCTTTCTTT
once	14	.	TRBV7-9	TRBJ2-3	CASSLVDLTDTQYF	TGTGCCAGCAGCTTAGTAGACCTCACAGATACGCAGTATTTT
.	15	.	TRBV6-1	TRBJ2-7	CASSPDPTGFYEQYF	TGTGCCAGCAGTCCCGACCCGACAGGTTTCTACGAGCAGTACTTC
once	14	.	TRBV25-1	TRBJ1-2	CASSDRTPFDGYTF	TGTGCCAGCAGTGATCGGACACCCTTCGATGGCTACACCTTC
.	16	TRBD2	TRBV27	TRBJ2-3	CASMTSGVLLADTQYF	TGTGCCAGCATGACTAGCGGGGTTTTACTTGCGGATACGCAGTATTTT
.	17	.	TRBV5-1	TRBJ2-2	CASSPTLSGARTGELFF	TGCGCCAGCAGCCCCACTTTGAGTGGGGCGCGGACCGGGGAGCTGTTTTTT
.	14	.	TRBV5-8	TRBJ1-1	CASSFREGYTEAFF	TGTGCCAGCAGCTTCAGGGAAGGGTACACTGAAGCTTTCTTT
.	15	.	TRBV19	TRBJ1-5	CASTGWGGGNQPQHF	TGTGCCAGTACGGGCTGGGGTGGAGGCAATCAGCCCCAGCATTTT
.	16	.	TRBV4-1	TRBJ1-2	CASSLNDIIGNYGYTF	TGCGCCAGCAGCCTAAATGACATTATAGGTAACTATGGCTACACCTTC
.	17	.	TRBV27	TRBJ2-3	CASSPSTGHTFTDTQYF	TGTGCCAGCAGTCCGTCCACCGGACACACCTTTACAGATACGCAGTATTTT
few	11	.	TRBV27	TRBJ2-7	CASSPTYEQYF	TGTGCCAGCAGTCCTACCTACGAGCAGTACTTC
.	15	TRBD2	TRBV6-5	TRBJ2-5	CASSRSGGLQETQYF	TGTGCCAGCAGCCGGAGCGGGGGCCTCCAAGAGACCCAGTACTTC
.	15	.	TRBV28	TRBJ1-5	CASSLHSRSNQPQHF	TGTGCCAGCAGTTTACACAGTCGTAGCAATCAGCCCCAGCATTTT
.	16	.	TRBV30	TRBJ2-1	CAWSVPEEERPYEQFF	TGTGCCTGGAGTGTCCCGGAAGAGGAGAGGCCTTATGAGCAGTTCTTC
.	16	TRBD1	TRBV2	TRBJ1-3	CASTETGTGIGNTIYF	TGTGCCAGCACCGAGACCGGGACAGGGATTGGAAACACCATATATTTT
.	11	.	TRBV20-1	TRBJ2-7	CSASPGYEQYF	TGCAGTGCTAGCCCTGGTTACGAGCAGTACTTC
.	17	TRBD2	TRBV9	TRBJ2-1	CASSVDRAGGPYNEQFF	TGTGCCAGCAGCGTAGACAGAGCGGGAGGTCCTTACAATGAGCAGTTCTTC
once	14	.	TRBV13	TRBJ2-3	CASSLALATDTQYF	TGTGCCAGCAGCTTGGCCCTAGCGACAGATACGCAGTATTTT
.	15	.	TRBV10-3	TRBJ1-3	CAISEVGAPGNTIYF	TGTGCCATCAGTGAGGTAGGGGCTCCTGGAAACACCATATATTTT
.	12	TRBD1	TRBV6-6	TRBJ1-2	CASWGQMDGYTF	TGTGCCAGCTGGGGACAGATGGATGGCTACACCTTC
.	13	.	TRBV7-9	TRBJ1-1	CASSLKGFTEAFF	TGTGCCAGCAGCTTAAAAGGGTTCACTGAAGCTTTCTTT
.	13	.	TRBV6-5	TRBJ1-1	CASSFGLRTEAFF	TGTGCCAGCAGTTTTGGCCTTAGGACTGAAGCTTTCTTT
.	14	.	TRBV14	TRBJ1-2	CASSLGGASYGYTF	TGTGCCAGCAGCTTAGGGGGGGCGAGCTATGGCTACACCTTC
once	13	.	TRBV5-6	TRBJ2-1	CASSLEGINEQFF	TGTGCCAGCAGCTTGGAAGGGATCAATGAGCAGTTCTTC
.	14	.	TRBV25-1	TRBJ2-5	CASSESWGWETQYF	TGTGCCAGCAGTGAATCTTGGGGATGGGAGACCCAGTACTTC
.	16	.	TRBV9	TRBJ2-1	CASSGRDKDSYNEQFF	TGTGCCAGCAGCGGCCGGGACAAAGACTCCTACAATGAGCAGTTCTTC
.	19	TRBD1	TRBV2	TRBJ2-7	CASTPTPGTGLPSSYEQYF	TGTGCCAGCACCCCTACTCCCGGGACAGGACTCCCAAGCTCCTACGAGCAGTACTTC
.	13	.	TRBV6-5	TRBJ2-7	CASSYSGNYEQYF	TGTGCCAGCAGTTACTCCGGCAACTACGAGCAGTACTTC
.	15	.	TRBV15	TRBJ2-5	CATSSDLQWAETQYF	TGTGCCACCAGCAGTGACCTACAGTGGGCAGAGACCCAGTACTTC
.	18	.	TRBV4-1	TRBJ1-1	CASSQEKVLGQGNTEAFF	TGCGCCAGCAGCCAAGAAAAAGTATTGGGGCAGGGGAACACTGAAGCTTTCTTT
.	14	.	TRBV6-1	TRBJ1-2	CASSEVGVNYGYTF	TGTGCCAGCAGTGAAGTCGGGGTGAACTATGGCTACACCTTC
once	12	.	TRBV2	TRBJ2-7	CASSDLFYEQYF	TGTGCCAGCAGTGACCTGTTCTACGAGCAGTACTTC
.	14	TRBD1	TRBV4-1	TRBJ1-3	CASSGQASGNTIYF	TGCGCCAGCAGCGGACAGGCCTCTGGAAACACCATATATTTT
.	17	.	TRBV7-9	TRBJ2-3	CASSPPIRGELADTQYF	TGTGCCAGCAGCCCCCCAATTAGGGGGGAGCTAGCAGATACGCAGTATTTT
.	16	TRBD2	TRBV4-1	TRBJ2-1	CASSQLAGVSYNEQFF	TGCGCCAGCAGCCAACTAGCGGGAGTTTCCTACAATGAGCAGTTCTTC
.	13	TRBD1	TRBV28	TRBJ1-2	CASSHRGALGYTF	TGTGCCAGCAGCCACAGGGGGGCGCTCGGCTACACCTTC
.	15	.	TRBV6-5	TRBJ1-4	CASSYSTLGGEKLFF	TGTGCCAGCAGTTACTCGACTTTGGGCGGTGAAAAACTGTTTTTT
.	11	.	TRBV27	TRBJ2-7	CASGFDYEQYF	TGTGCCAGTGGATTTGACTACGAGCAGTACTTC
.	16	TRBD2	TRBV7-9	TRBJ2-7	CASSLFLAVPSYEQYF	TGTGCCAGCAGCTTATTTCTAGCGGTACCCTCCTACGAGCAGTACTTC
.	11	.	TRBV28	TRBJ1-6	CASSLGSPLHF	TGTGCCAGCAGTTTGGGTTCACCCCTCCACTTT
.	13	.	TRBV5-1	TRBJ2-1	CASSLWPYNEQFF	TGCGCCAGCAGCTTGTGGCCCTACAATGAGCAGTTCTTC
.	17	.	TRBV7-9	TRBJ1-3	CASSSTRESLSGNTIYF	TGTGCCAGCAGCTCCACCCGGGAAAGCCTCTCTGGAAACACCATATATTTT